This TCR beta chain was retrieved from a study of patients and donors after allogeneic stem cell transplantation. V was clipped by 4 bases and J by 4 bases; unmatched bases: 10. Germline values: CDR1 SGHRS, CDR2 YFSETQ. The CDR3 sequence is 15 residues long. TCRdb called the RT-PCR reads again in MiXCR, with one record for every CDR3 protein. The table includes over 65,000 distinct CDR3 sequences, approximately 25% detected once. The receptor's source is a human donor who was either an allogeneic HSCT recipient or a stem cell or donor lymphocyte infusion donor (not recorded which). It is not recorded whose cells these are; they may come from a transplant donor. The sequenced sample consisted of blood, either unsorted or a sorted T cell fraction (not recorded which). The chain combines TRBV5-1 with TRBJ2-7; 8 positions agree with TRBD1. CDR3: CASSGGTGALYEQYF. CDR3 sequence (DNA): TGCGCCAGCAGCGGCGGGACAGGAGCGCTGTACGAGCAGTACTTC.